The 18 T cell receptor beta chains reported below all come from one sample, sequenced in a study of Ad26.COV2.S vaccination and SARS-CoV-2 variants. Indicated treatment: over 15 received Ad26.COV2.S at low or high dose, single or two shots; about 5 received placebo; per-sample allocation not given. At day 63 after the first vaccine or placebo injection, samples were drawn. Libraries were prepared by immunoSEQ multiplex PCR; TCRdb keeps only in-frame clonotypes and omits some of them. The table lists 300,000 to 400,000 clones, around 83% of them singletons. The starting material was peripheral blood, obtained in a trial of Ad26.COV2.S vaccine versus placebo. These receptors originate from a person aged 18-65 years who received the Ad26.COV2.S COVID-19 vaccine or a placebo.

This chain joins TRBV29-1 and TRBJ2-7, with D unresolved. Per germline, CDR1 SQVTM and CDR2 ANQGSEA. The CDR3 is 12 amino acids. Trimming removed 3 bases from V and 6 bases from J, with 12 bases in between. The CDR3 DNA sequence: TGCAGCGTTGATCCGGGTCCCGGCGAGCAGTACTTC. Translating gives CSVDPGPGEQYF.

V usage is TRBV18 and J usage is TRBJ2-7, with 10 nucleotides matching TRBD2. Trimming cost V 8 bases and J 5 bases; bases outside gene matches: 9. The CDR3 runs 14 residues. Germline V gene data show CDR1 as KGHSH and CDR2 as LQKENI. The CDR3 sequence is CASTPLAGTHEQYF. The CDR3 bases are TGTGCCAGCACTCCACTAGCGGGAACGCACGAGCAGTACTTC.

V is TRBV25-1 and J is TRBJ2-7; D is ambiguous. The ends were cut back, 3 bases at V and 6 bases at J, with 15 bases in the middle. Germline V gives CDR1 MGHDK, CDR2 SYGVNS. This CDR3 has 14 residues. CDR3 sequence reads: CASSDPLDLSEQYF. The CDR3 DNA follows: TGTGCCAGCAGTGACCCCCTCGACTTATCCGAGCAGTACTTC.

This chain links TRBV5-4 with TRBJ2-1; maybe TRBD1 (6 bases). This CDR3 region has 12 residues. V lost 4 bases and J lost 7, with 9 bases in between. The germline gives CDR1 SGHNT, CDR2 YYREEE (reference sequence). The CDR3 sequence is CASSHRVNEQFF. The CDR3 nucleotides read TGTGCCAGCAGCCACAGGGTTAATGAGCAGTTCTTC.

This clone was counted once. This chain joins TRBV27 and TRBJ2-1; TRBD2 might be the D (9 bases). Germline V gives CDR1 MNHEY, CDR2 SMNVEV (reference sequence). This CDR3 comprises 14 residues. Deletions cut 6 bases from V and 13 bases from J, with 22 bases between. CDR3 DNA: TGTGCCAGCAGCCCAGGGGGCGCGGGAGGGCTACAGTTCTTC. As protein: CASSPGGAGGLQFF.

V gene TRBV6-6 combines with J gene TRBJ1-4; TRBD1 is a possible D gene (6 bases). Germline values: CDR1 MNHNY, CDR2 SVGAGI (reference sequence). V lost 6 bases to trimming and J lost 0 bases, with 11 bases between them. The CDR3 runs to 15 residues. CDR3 coding DNA: TGTGCCAGCAGCCGACAGGCAGCAACTAATGAAAAACTGTTTTTT. It specifies CASSRQAATNEKLFF.

The chain carries TRBV6-1 and TRBJ2-7, with 7 bases aligning to TRBD1. The CDR3 spans 14 residues. The J segment lost 2 bases and the V segment lost 9 bases, leaving 10 bases of the junction unmatched. Germline CDR1 is MNHNS and CDR2 is SASEGT. CDR3 nucleotide sequence: TGTGCCAGTTGTCGGGACAGCTACACCTACGAGCAGTACTTC. Translated: CASCRDSYTYEQYF.

The chain recombines TRBV7-6 with TRBJ1-6, with D hard to call. The CDR3 is 16 amino acids. Trimming shortened V by 5 bases and J by 5 bases, and 16 bases separated the two germline ends. Germline CDR1 is SGHVS and CDR2 is FNYEAQ. This CDR3 reads CASSPTAGRNNSPLHF. DNA of the CDR3: TGTGCCAGCAGCCCAACCGCCGGGAGAAATAATTCACCCCTCCACTTT.

The V and J genes are TRBV19 and TRBJ1-5; unclear D gene. Between the trimmed V and J ends, which lost 7 bases and 7 bases, there was a span of 14 bases. The length of the CDR3 is 13 residues. CDR1 is LNHDA and CDR2 is SQIVND in the germline V gene (reference sequence). The CDR3 is CASNGPDRQPQHF. The CDR3 DNA follows: TGTGCCAGTAACGGTCCGGATCGGCAGCCCCAGCATTTT.

V usage is TRBV2 and J usage is TRBJ1-2, with no clear D. Trimming stripped 6 bases from V and 5 bases from J, with 13 bases between. CDR1 SNHLY and CDR2 FYNNEI come from the germline V gene. The CDR3 totals 13 residues. The CDR3 bases are TGTGCCAGCAGGGCCAGGCCGGGGTATGGCTACACCTTC. Its translation: CASRARPGYGYTF.

The rearrangement joins TRBV21-1 to TRBJ2-1; the table's D call, TRBD2, was not checked against the DNA. TRBV21-1 is tagged as a pseudogene. The CDR3 has 14 residues. This CDR3 is CASRREASYNEQFF. The CDR3 DNA reads as TGTGCCAGCAGGCGGGAGGCCTCCTACAATGAGCAGTTCTTC.

The genes are TRBV5-1 and TRBJ2-1; D is possibly TRBD2 (6 bases). V lost 5 bases and J lost 9, with 9 bases in between. CDR3 size: 11 residues. Looked up from germline, CDR1 is SGHRS and CDR2 is YFSETQ. CDR3 loop: CASRIAVEQFF. In DNA form, the CDR3 reads TGCGCCAGCAGAATAGCGGTTGAGCAGTTCTTC.

This chain links TRBV19 with TRBJ2-5, with 8 nucleotides matching TRBD1. The ends lost 3 bases at V and 5 bases at J; junction bases unmatched: 11. Germline CDR1 reads LNHDA; CDR2 reads SQIVND (reference sequence). This CDR3 has 16 residues. DNA for the CDR3: TGTGCCAGTAGTATCTCCTTGCAGGGGGCAGGGGAGACCCAGTACTTC. Translation: CASSISLQGAGETQYF.

This clone was seen only a few times. The chain links TRBV4-3 to TRBJ2-7; D possibly corresponds to TRBD1 (5 bases). Trimming removed 0 bases from V and 3 bases from J, with 15 bases in between. The CDR3 covers 16 residues. The germline V gene encodes CDR1 LGHNA and CDR2 YSLEER. In DNA, the CDR3 is TGCGCCAGCAGCCAAGATCGAGCGCAGGGTTTCTACGAGCAGTACTTC. Translation: CASSQDRAQGFYEQYF.

This clone has more than one count but fewer than ten. This sequence joins TRBV2 and TRBJ2-7; D may be TRBD2 (5 bases). Trimming took 4 bases from V and 2 from J, leaving 9 bases between them. This CDR3 has 13 residues. CDR1 and CDR2 from the germline V gene are SNHLY and FYNNEI. The chain's CDR3 is CASSVLATYEQYF. CDR3 nucleotides: TGTGCCAGCAGTGTATTAGCGACCTACGAGCAGTACTTC.

The gene calls are TRBV11-2 and TRBJ2-3; D possibly corresponds to TRBD2 (6 bases). Trimming shortened V by 5 bases and J by 11 bases, and 20 bases separated the two germline ends. CDR3 length: 14 residues. Germline V gene sequence: CDR1 SGHAT, CDR2 FQNNGV. The CDR3 protein is CASSPTSSSERQYF. The DNA of the CDR3 is TGTGCCAGCAGCCCTACCTCCTCTAGCGAACGGCAGTATTTT.

The chain links TRBV6-1 to TRBJ2-7; D uncertain. The V end lost 1 base, the J end lost 2 bases, and 9 bases lay between the germline ends. The germline V gene has CDR1 MNHNS and CDR2 SASEGT. This CDR3 region has 14 residues. The DNA of the CDR3 is TGTGCCAGCAGTGAAGGGACGGTCGCCTACGAGCAGTACTTC. Translated, it gives CASSEGTVAYEQYF.

The chain is built from TRBV11-2 and TRBJ1-4, with TRBD1 matching over 7 bases. This CDR3 comprises 13 residues. The V gene end was trimmed by 2 bases and the J gene end by 8 bases; junction bases not matched to a gene: 2. Germline CDR1 is SGHAT and CDR2 is FQNNGV. Written as DNA, the CDR3 is TGTGCCAGCAGCTTACGGGGACAGGAAAAACTGTTTTTT. Protein: CASSLRGQEKLFF.